This T cell receptor beta chain came from a study of cytomegalovirus exposure and HLA in healthy donors. Study-wide results and caveats: Among the most significant clusters, several appeared linked to common viral pathogens in a later analysis. A few of the chains that were CMV-associated were confirmed in vitro to be specific for CMV antigens.

PCR used 60 Vbeta primers and 13 Jbeta primers. Per the original methods: Later work found 80 million to 85 million unique TCR beta chains, with around 10 million shared. Clones were sequenced by immunoSEQ multiplex PCR, and TCRdb holds only the in-frame ones, with some missing. The DNA gave D and trimming, while V, J and clone size come from that table. The sample contains about 150,000 clones, around 80% of which appear only once. Worth noting for this clone: Its antigen is unknown.

CDR3 length: 18 amino acids. Germline lookup yields CDR1 MGHRA and CDR2 YSYEKL. The ends lost 1 base at V and 3 bases at J; junction bases unmatched: 14. The sequencing sample was made of PBMCs. This chain links TRBV4-1 with TRBJ2-7, with TRBD2 matching 8 bases. The TCR comes from a young man in good health and CMV-seronegative. The CDR3 nucleotides are TGCGCCAGCAGCCAAGGCCTGCGGGGGGCGGGGACACTCTACGAGCAGTACTTC. It translates to CASSQGLRGAGTLYEQYF.